These 32 T cell receptor beta chains were all obtained from the same sample, sequenced in a study of blood T cell repertoires in COVID-19. The method was immunoSEQ multiplex PCR; TCRdb's version includes in-frame clones alone and lacks a portion of them. This table has fewer than 350,000 clones, roughly 89% appearing once. The specimen was PBMCs or T cells enriched from blood (not recorded which). All receptors derive from a young woman with acute COVID-19.

This clone was seen a single time. The CDR3 bases are TGTGCCAGTAGTATAAGGGGAGGGTCTGGCGCCGGGGAGCTGTTTTTT. Translated: CASSIRGGSGAGELFF. The chain recombines TRBV19 with TRBJ2-2; 7 nucleotides agree with TRBD2. Germline lookup yields CDR1 LNHDA and CDR2 SQIVND (reference sequence). CDR3 length equals 16 residues. The J segment lost 6 bases and the V segment lost 2 bases, leaving 9 bases of the junction unmatched.

CDR3 loop: CASSYRTGGGAGYTF. CDR3 in DNA: TGTGCCAGCAGTTACCGGACAGGGGGCGGAGCTGGCTACACCTTC. The V call is TRBV6-5, the J call TRBJ1-2; 11 positions agree with TRBD1. Germline V CDR1 and CDR2: MNHEY, SVGAGI. V lost 2 bases and J lost 7; bases outside the gene matches: 6. The CDR3 sequence is 15 residues long.

V gene TRBV5-1 combines with J gene TRBJ2-7, with 7 bases matching TRBD2. The V and J ends lost 3 bases and 2 bases, in that order; junction bases with no gene match: 11. Germline assignment: CDR1 SGHRS and CDR2 YFSETQ. The CDR3 runs 16 residues. The CDR3 reads CASSSQASGSTYEQYF. In nucleotides, the CDR3 is TGCGCCAGCAGCTCTCAAGCTAGCGGAAGCACCTACGAGCAGTACTTC.

The chain joins TRBV19 to TRBJ1-2; maybe TRBD1 (5 bases). CDR1 and CDR2 (germline): LNHDA, SQIVND (reference sequence). The CDR3 covers 13 residues. Trimming removed 5 bases from V and 4 bases from J, with 11 bases in between. Here the CDR3 DNA reads TGTGCCAGTAGTTTGGGGCAGGCCTATGGCTACACCTTC. Its translation is CASSLGQAYGYTF.

J is TRBJ2-1 and V is TRBV7-3, with 8 bases fitting TRBD2. V trimming: 3 bases; J trimming: 4 bases; junction bases outside the gene matches: 11. Germline V gene sequence: CDR1 SGHTA, CDR2 FQGTGA. The CDR3 totals 17 residues. For the CDR3, the DNA is TGTGCCAGCAGCTTCGCCGGAGCGGGAGTAAGGTACAATGAGCAGTTCTTC. Encoded protein: CASSFAGAGVRYNEQFF.

V gene TRBV2 combines with J gene TRBJ2-3; D is undetermined. Trimming left V 7 bases short and J 2 bases short, with 10 bases between. Per germline, CDR1 SNHLY and CDR2 FYNNEI. The CDR3 is made up of 13 amino acids. The CDR3 bases are TGTGCCAGCACTAGTGAAGTCACAGATACGCAGTATTTT. It specifies CASTSEVTDTQYF.

The chain carries TRBV7-6 and TRBJ2-3; D remains unclear. CDR1 is SGHVS and CDR2 is FNYEAQ in the germline V gene. V gave up 4 bases and J gave up 0 bases, with 14 bases separating them. This CDR3 spans 16 amino acids. DNA of the CDR3: TGTGCCAGCAGCTCAACCCTGACATCTAGCACAGATACGCAGTATTTT. It encodes CASSSTLTSSTDTQYF.

The chain links TRBV30 to TRBJ2-5; 7 bases are shared with TRBD1. There are 13 residues in the CDR3. Germline assignment: CDR1 GTSNPN and CDR2 SVGIG (reference sequence). V gave up 0 bases and J gave up 6 bases; unmatched junction bases: 4. This CDR3 is CAWSVTGVKTQYF. The CDR3 coding sequence is TGTGCCTGGAGTGTAACAGGGGTGAAGACCCAGTACTTC.

A word on this clone: Additional DNA sequences in this sample encode the identical CDR3. This chain joins TRBV12-3 or TRBV12-4 and TRBJ1-1, with 8 bases lining up with TRBD1. The CDR3 is made up of 13 amino acids. V dropped 4 bases and J dropped 5; count of bases not matched to a gene: 3. Here the CDR3 DNA reads TGTGCCAGCAGTTCAACAGGGGGGACTGAAGCTTTCTTT. Amino acids: CASSSTGGTEAFF.

The rearrangement joins TRBV30 to TRBJ2-3; no firm D call. With 1 base removed from V and 0 bases from J, the gap between germline ends came to 5 bases. This CDR3 is built from 13 residues. Germline loops: CDR1 GTSNPN, CDR2 SVGIG (reference sequence). CDR3 in DNA: TGTGCCTGGAGTGCGACTAGCACAGATACGCAGTATTTT. It yields the protein CAWSATSTDTQYF.

The genes are TRBV5-6 and TRBJ1-4, with D uncertain. V dropped 2 bases and J dropped 0 bases, with 5 bases sitting between them. The length of the CDR3 is 14 residues. Germline V gene lookup returns CDR1 SGHDT and CDR2 YYEEEE. The CDR3 sequence: CASSFGATNEKLFF. The CDR3 DNA reads TGTGCCAGCAGCTTTGGAGCAACTAATGAAAAACTGTTTTTT.

The chain recombines TRBV4-3 with TRBJ1-4; D ambiguous. Trimming removed 0 bases at V and 7 bases at J, with 15 bases between. The CDR3 runs to 16 residues. Germline CDR1 LGHNA, CDR2 YSLEER. The CDR3 nucleotides are TGCGCCAGCAGCCAAGACGAGGGCCGGGAGGGTGAAAAACTGTTTTTT. Protein product: CASSQDEGREGEKLFF.

This clone was observed a single time. The chain is built from TRBV6-6 and TRBJ2-3, with D possibly TRBD1 on 6 matching bases. The germline gives CDR1 MNHNY, CDR2 SVGAGI (reference sequence). V lost 2 bases and J 3 bases, leaving 12 bases between the germline ends. The CDR3 covers 15 residues. The CDR3 protein is CASSYITGRTDTQYF. CDR3 coding DNA: TGTGCCAGCAGTTACATAACAGGGCGGACAGATACGCAGTATTTT.

The rearrangement joins TRBV19 to TRBJ1-1; possible D gene TRBD1, 5 bases. Per the germline V gene, CDR1 is LNHDA and CDR2 is SQIVND (reference sequence). This CDR3 contains 13 residues. Trimming left V 0 bases short and J 4 bases short, with 6 bases between. Written as DNA, the CDR3 is TGTGCCAGTAGTATAGACAGGGCCACTGAAGCTTTCTTT. Translation gives CASSIDRATEAFF.

V and J are TRBV24-1 and TRBJ2-7, with 9 bases aligning to TRBD2. Losses at the gene ends were 4 bases for V and 3 bases for J; bases not matched to a gene: 3. Germline values: CDR1 KGHDR, CDR2 SFDVKD. This CDR3 is 14 amino acids long. CDR3 nucleotide sequence: TGTGCCACCAGTGAGCGGGGGGGGAACTACGAGCAGTACTTC. Translated, it gives CATSERGGNYEQYF.

The chain combines TRBV30 with TRBJ1-1, with TRBD1 matching over 8 bases. After removal of 5 bases from V and 5 bases from J, the junction contained 7 bases not matched to a gene. Germline loops: CDR1 GTSNPN, CDR2 SVGIG (reference sequence). The CDR3 totals 13 residues. In DNA form, the CDR3 reads TGTGCCTGGGGCGGACAGGGAGGAACTGAAGCTTTCTTT. Its protein is CAWGGQGGTEAFF.

The chain has TRBV2 and TRBJ2-2; D perhaps matches TRBD1 (6 bases). V lost 9 bases, J lost 1 base, and 12 bases lay in between. Germline loops: CDR1 SNHLY, CDR2 FYNNEI. There are 14 residues in the CDR3. The CDR3 nucleotides read TGTGCCAGGAGGGGGATAAAGAACACCGGGGAGCTGTTTTTT. This gives the protein CARRGIKNTGELFF.

The genes are TRBV7-2 and TRBJ1-1, with D unclear. The CDR3 length is 13 residues. Trimming left V 1 base short and J 11 bases short, with 14 bases between. CDR1 is SGHTA, CDR2 FQGNSA, per germline. CDR3 protein: CASSLGAQMSAFF. The CDR3 DNA sequence: TGTGCCAGCAGCTTAGGGGCCCAGATGAGTGCTTTCTTT.

This clone has a single count. The rearrangement uses TRBV7-9 and TRBJ2-5, with 7 bases identical to TRBD1. J gave up 0 bases and V 10 bases, and 8 bases lay outside the gene matches. Looked up from germline, CDR1 is SEHNR and CDR2 is FQNEAQ (reference sequence). The CDR3 covers 14 residues. The chain's CDR3 is CATKLGQHQETQYF. The DNA for the CDR3 is TGTGCCACCAAACTGGGACAGCACCAAGAGACCCAGTACTTC.

CDR3 coding DNA: TGTGCCAGCAGACGTACAGAAAATCAGCCCCAGCATTTT. Its protein is CASRRTENQPQHF. This chain links TRBV12-3 or TRBV12-4 with TRBJ1-5, with unresolved D. The CDR3 loop spans 13 amino acids. V was pared by 6 bases and J by 4 bases, with 10 bases between.

In DNA form, the CDR3 reads TGCGCCAGCAGTGACCACTTTACCATCTACGGGGCCAACGTCCTGACTTTC. Translation gives CASSDHFTIYGANVLTF. The V gene is TRBV10-2, the J gene TRBJ2-6; unclear D gene. V dropped 3 bases and J dropped 4 bases, with 16 bases sitting between them. Germline loops: CDR1 WSHSY, CDR2 SAAADI. The CDR3 consists of 17 residues.

The rearrangement links TRBV6-5 to TRBJ2-7, with TRBD2 matching 8 bases. Germline V lookup: CDR1 MNHEY, CDR2 SVGAGI. V shed 4 bases and J 4 bases; nucleotides not matched to a gene: 3. This CDR3 spans 13 amino acids. The DNA of the CDR3 is TGTGCCAGCAGTTCGACTAGCGAGTACGAGCAGTACTTC. Translating it yields CASSSTSEYEQYF.

The chain carries TRBV19 and TRBJ1-2, with 8 bases aligning to TRBD1. Germline CDR1 and CDR2: LNHDA and SQIVND (reference sequence). This CDR3 contains 15 residues. V dropped 8 bases and J dropped 0; count of bases not matched to a gene: 8. CDR3 residues: CASEPGQVSNYGYTF. The CDR3 nucleotides are TGTGCCAGTGAGCCGGGACAGGTCTCTAACTATGGCTACACCTTC. Full variable domain (outside the CDR3, taken from reference TRBV19 and TRBJ1-2): DGGITQSPKYLFRKEGQNVTLSCEQNLNHDAMYWYRQDPGQGLRLIYYSQIVNDFQKGDIAEGYSVSREKKESFPLTVTSAQKNPTAFYLCASEPGQVSNYGYTFGSGTRLTVV.

The chain couples TRBV7-2 to TRBJ2-4, with D tentatively TRBD2 (5 bases). Germline V lookup: CDR1 SGHTA, CDR2 FQGNSA. The CDR3 has 16 residues. The V end was cut by 1 base, the J end by 1 base, with 11 bases between. The CDR3 nucleotides are TGTGCCAGCAGCTTAGAGAGCGGTACCGCCAAAAACATTCAGTACTTC. Its protein product is CASSLESGTAKNIQYF.

The genes are TRBV28 and TRBJ1-6; D perhaps matches TRBD1 (6 bases). V lost 6 bases, J lost 7 bases, and 22 bases lay in between. Per the germline V gene, CDR1 is MDHEN and CDR2 is SYDVKM. The CDR3 extends over 17 amino acids. The CDR3 DNA follows: TGTGCCAGCAGGGTAGGGGGAACAGGGAAGGGCAATTCACCCCTCCACTTT. Its translation: CASRVGGTGKGNSPLHF.

As concerns this clone: The same CDR3 can be traced to other DNA sequences in this sample. The genes are TRBV18 and TRBJ2-3, with TRBD1 identical over 9 bases. Trimming at V came to 4 bases and at J to 2 bases, leaving 1 base not matched to a gene. This CDR3 has 14 amino acids. CDR1 and CDR2 (germline): KGHSH, LQKENI. The CDR3: CASSRDRVTDTQYF. DNA for the CDR3: TGTGCCAGCTCACGGGACAGGGTCACAGATACGCAGTATTTT.

The chain couples TRBV4-1 to TRBJ2-7; a weak D match, TRBD2 (5 bases). The V end was cut by 2 bases, the J end by 3 bases, with 17 bases between. The CDR3 extends over 16 amino acids. Looked up from germline, CDR1 is MGHRA and CDR2 is YSYEKL. CDR3 amino acids: CASSQLPPASYYEQYF. The DNA for the CDR3 is TGCGCCAGCAGCCAACTTCCACCGGCTAGCTACTACGAGCAGTACTTC.

The rearrangement joins TRBV19 to TRBJ1-5, with a tentative D call TRBD1 (5 bases). Germline assignment: CDR1 LNHDA and CDR2 SQIVND (reference sequence). Trimming stripped 4 bases from V and 7 bases from J, with 14 bases between. This CDR3 comprises 14 residues. In DNA, the CDR3 is TGTGCCAGTAGTAACCCAGGGATTCGGCAGCCCCAGCATTTT. It codes for CASSNPGIRQPQHF.

This sequence joins TRBV5-4 and TRBJ1-5; 9 bases are shared with TRBD1. Per germline, CDR1 SGHNT and CDR2 YYREEE (reference sequence). The CDR3 spans 15 residues. V was pared by 4 bases and J by 1 base, with 3 bases of the junction left unmatched. The DNA for the CDR3 is TGTGCCAGCAGCACAGGGGGCAGGAGCAATCAGCCCCAGCATTTT. It is translated as CASSTGGRSNQPQHF. The full variable domain, its missing parts supplied by reference TRBV5-4 and TRBJ1-5, is ETGVTQSPTHLIKTRGQQVTLRCSSQSGHNTVSWYQQALGQGPQFIFQYYREEENGRGNFPPRFSGLQFPNYSSELNVNALELDDSALYLCASSTGGRSNQPQHFGDGTRLSIL.

The genes are TRBV5-1 and TRBJ1-4; TRBD1 aligns across 10 bases. Germline trimming cut 4 bases from V and 8 bases from J; bases unmatched to any gene: 11. This CDR3 contains 16 residues. Looked up from germline, CDR1 is SGHRS and CDR2 is YFSETQ. The CDR3 region is CASSQGPTGGREKLFF. As DNA, the CDR3 is TGCGCCAGCAGCCAAGGGCCGACAGGGGGCAGAGAAAAACTGTTTTTT.

The chain links TRBV5-6 to TRBJ2-5; perhaps TRBD2 as D (6 bases). Germline V gene sequence: CDR1 SGHDT, CDR2 YYEEEE. The CDR3 sequence is 17 residues long. With 1 base removed from V and 6 bases from J, the gap between germline ends came to 22 bases. The CDR3 DNA reads TGTGCCAGCAGCTTGACTAGCTTGGGAGACCGAAAAAAGACCCAGTACTTC. It is translated as CASSLTSLGDRKKTQYF. Drawing the rest from reference TRBV5-6 and TRBJ2-5, the complete variable domain is DAGVTQSPTHLIKTRGQQVTLRCSPKSGHDTVSWYQQALGQGPQFIFQYYEEEERQRGNFPDRFSGHQFPNYSSELNVNALLLGDSALYLCASSLTSLGDRKKTQYFGPGTRLLVL.

The V and J genes are TRBV13 and TRBJ2-7; a weak D match, TRBD1 (5 bases). This CDR3 spans 13 amino acids. Germline loops: CDR1 PRHDT, CDR2 FYEKMQ (reference sequence). V gave up 5 bases and J gave up 4 bases, with 12 bases separating them. CDR3 DNA: TGTGCCAGCAGCCTTAGGCAGGGATACGAGCAGTACTTC. The encoded protein is CASSLRQGYEQYF.